The 19 T cell receptor beta chains below all came from one sample that was sequenced in a study of shared clonotypes between healthy human individuals. Sequencing was performed with immunoSEQ multiplex PCR; in TCRdb, only in-frame clones are kept and a portion is missing. Among a few hundred thousand clones listed, 70% to 80% were seen once. The material sequenced was PBMCs. All receptors derive from a woman aged 40 to 50 in good health. Some clones in this sample may be carry-over from other donors' samples.

This chain links TRBV7-2 with TRBJ2-1, with TRBD2 matching 8 bases. V trimming: 5 bases; J trimming: 5 bases; junction bases outside the gene matches: 5. Germline values: CDR1 SGHTA, CDR2 FQGNSA. The CDR3 contains 14 residues. The CDR3 loop is CASSPGTRDNEQFF. CDR3 nucleotides: TGTGCCAGCAGCCCGGGGACTAGAGACAATGAGCAGTTCTTC.

This clone was observed once. The J gene is TRBJ1-1, the V gene TRBV7-3; D perhaps matches TRBD1 (5 bases). The germline V gene encodes CDR1 SGHTA and CDR2 FQGTGA. The CDR3 runs 15 residues. V lost 2 bases, J lost 4 bases, and 14 bases lay in between. The chain's CDR3 is CASSLYPGRSTEAFF. The CDR3 DNA is TGTGCCAGCAGCTTATACCCAGGGAGGAGCACTGAAGCTTTCTTT.

This clone was observed many times. This sequence joins TRBV10-3 and TRBJ2-3; 7 nucleotides line up with TRBD2. The CDR3 length is 14 residues. Germline V gene data show CDR1 as ENHRY and CDR2 as SYGVKD. V shed 3 bases, J shed 4 bases, and the junction held 4 bases outside the gene matches. CDR3 DNA: TGTGCCATCAGTGAACAGCGGGACGCAGATACGCAGTATTTT. Translated, it gives CAISEQRDADTQYF.

The chain has TRBV5-1 and TRBJ2-2; no clear D gene. With 7 bases removed from V and 3 bases from J, the gap between germline ends came to 16 bases. Germline V CDR1 and CDR2: SGHRS, YFSETQ. The CDR3 is 15 residues long. The CDR3 DNA reads as TGCGCCAGCTCCCCCGTCCTGGGTGACACCGGGGAGCTGTTTTTT. Protein sequence: CASSPVLGDTGELFF.

The V and J genes are TRBV7-9 and TRBJ2-7; TRBD2 agrees at 9 bases. Losses at the gene ends were 7 bases for V and 2 bases for J; bases not matched to a gene: 3. Germline V CDR1 and CDR2: SEHNR, FQNEAQ (reference sequence). The CDR3 is 13 residues long. The CDR3 DNA sequence: TGTGCCAGCACAGCGGGAGGTCCCTACGAGCAGTACTTC. Its protein is CASTAGGPYEQYF.

This clone was recorded at least ten times. J is TRBJ1-1 and V is TRBV18; TRBD1 is a possible D gene (6 bases). Germline CDR1 and CDR2: KGHSH and LQKENI. This CDR3 region has 13 residues. With 3 bases removed from V and 7 bases from J, the gap between germline ends came to 12 bases. The CDR3 DNA follows: TGTGCCAGCTCACCCTCCAGGGGAATTGAAGCTTTCTTT. This gives the protein CASSPSRGIEAFF.

This clone was seen a handful of times. A much larger clone sits a single nucleotide away, making a read error possible. V gene TRBV30 combines with J gene TRBJ1-2, with D possibly TRBD1 on 6 matching bases. The CDR3 spans 14 residues. Germline loops: CDR1 GTSNPN, CDR2 SVGIG (reference sequence). The V end was cut by 3 bases, the J end by 4 bases, with 15 bases between. CDR3 sequence (DNA): TGTGCCTGGAGGTGGACAGTGGCGGGCTATGGCTACACCTTC. Its protein is CAWRWTVAGYGYTF.

The chain combines TRBV28 with TRBJ2-7; D gene ambiguous. Germline CDR1 MDHEN, CDR2 SYDVKM. Trimming removed 1 base at V and 5 bases at J, with 9 bases between. The CDR3 loop spans 13 amino acids. This CDR3 is CASSLLGSHEQYF. The CDR3 region has the DNA TGTGCCAGCAGTTTATTGGGAAGCCACGAGCAGTACTTC.

This clone occurred once. The V gene is TRBV5-5, the J gene TRBJ2-7; 7 bases match TRBD1. The CDR3 loop spans 14 amino acids. Losses at the gene ends were 4 bases for V and 3 bases for J; bases not matched to a gene: 7. Germline assignment: CDR1 SGHKS and CDR2 YYEKEE (reference sequence). CDR3 DNA sequence: TGTGCCAGCAGCCCGCGGACAGGCGGCTACGAGCAGTACTTC. Protein: CASSPRTGGYEQYF.

The genes are TRBV10-3 and TRBJ2-1; D ambiguous. V lost 7 bases, J lost 4 bases, and 17 bases lay in between. This CDR3 spans 15 amino acids. From germline, CDR1 is ENHRY and CDR2 SYGVKD. The CDR3 DNA is TGTGCCATCACCCCAGGCGCAGGCGAGTACAATGAGCAGTTCTTC. Encoded protein: CAITPGAGEYNEQFF.

With respect to this clone: This sample also contains other DNA sequences that code for the same CDR3. This chain links TRBV4-3 with TRBJ2-5; TRBD1 might be the D (6 bases). Germline V gene sequence: CDR1 LGHNA, CDR2 YSLEER. With 2 bases removed from V and 0 bases from J, the gap between germline ends came to 10 bases. This CDR3 has 15 amino acids. In nucleotides, the CDR3 is TGCGCCAGCAGCCAATCACAGGGATACCAAGAGACCCAGTACTTC. This encodes CASSQSQGYQETQYF.

V gene TRBV19 combines with J gene TRBJ1-2; no definite D call. V was trimmed by 6 bases and J by 0 bases, leaving 14 bases between them. Per germline, CDR1 LNHDA and CDR2 SQIVND (reference sequence). The CDR3 sequence is 15 residues long. CDR3 coding DNA: TGTGCCAGTAGCCCCGCGTATGGAGCTAACTATGGCTACACCTTC. Protein sequence: CASSPAYGANYGYTF.

This clone was picked up one time. V gene TRBV7-3 combines with J gene TRBJ2-1, with a tentative D call TRBD2 (7 bases). The CDR3 length is 16 residues. The germline gives CDR1 SGHTA, CDR2 FQGTGA. The V gene lost 5 bases and the J gene lost 4 bases, with 18 bases spanning the gap. The CDR3 protein is CASSPGGGGGYNEQFF. The CDR3 DNA is TGTGCCAGCAGCCCCGGCGGGGGCGGGGGTTACAATGAGCAGTTCTTC.

The J gene is TRBJ1-2, the V gene TRBV6-1; D ambiguous. Per the germline V gene, CDR1 is MNHNS and CDR2 is SASEGT. The CDR3 totals 16 residues. Trimming stripped 3 bases from V and 4 bases from J, with 18 bases between. The CDR3 is CASSDQIDPSLYGYTF. DNA of the CDR3: TGTGCCAGCAGTGATCAAATCGATCCGTCGCTCTATGGCTACACCTTC.

The chain uses TRBV30 and TRBJ1-2; 8 nucleotides align to TRBD1. J gave up 4 bases and V 2 bases, and 9 bases lay outside the gene matches. The CDR3 loop spans 15 amino acids. Germline assignment: CDR1 GTSNPN and CDR2 SVGIG (reference sequence). The DNA for the CDR3 is TGTGCCTGGAGTAGTAGGGCAGGGGGCTCCTATGGCTACACCTTC. Protein: CAWSSRAGGSYGYTF.

In its sample, this clone was seen once. This chain joins TRBV28 and TRBJ2-7; 8 bases map to TRBD1. With V trimmed by 6 bases and J by 0 bases, 4 bases remained unmatched. The CDR3 covers 14 residues. Germline CDR1 and CDR2: MDHEN and SYDVKM. The CDR3 DNA reads TGTGCCAGCAGCCGGGACAGGAGCTCCTACGAGCAGTACTTC. It encodes CASSRDRSSYEQYF. Using reference TRBV28 and TRBJ2-7 for the parts outside the CDR3, the full variable domain is DVKVTQSSRYLVKRTGEKVFLECVQDMDHENMFWYRQDPGLGLRLIYFSYDVKMKEKGDIPEGYSVSREKKERFSLILESASTNQTSMYLCASSRDRSSYEQYFGPGTRLTVT.

The V call is TRBV6-1, the J call TRBJ1-1; 8 nucleotides align to TRBD1. The ends lost 6 bases at V and 8 bases at J; junction bases unmatched: 11. This CDR3 has 14 amino acids. The germline CDR1 and CDR2 sequences are MNHNS and SASEGT. The CDR3 region has the DNA TGTGCCAGCAGCCCTTTACCGGGACAGGCAGAAGCTTTCTTT. Protein: CASSPLPGQAEAFF.

The table lists this clone with a few counts. The chain employs TRBV2 and TRBJ1-4, with 10 bases that match TRBD1. CDR1 and CDR2 from the germline V gene are SNHLY and FYNNEI. The trim removed 4 bases at V and 8 bases at J, leaving 7 bases unmatched. This CDR3 spans 15 amino acids. This chain's CDR3 is CASSARQGAREKLFF. Written as DNA, the CDR3 is TGTGCCAGCAGTGCCCGACAGGGGGCGCGGGAAAAACTGTTTTTT.

V is TRBV7-8 and J is TRBJ2-7; TRBD1 matches 8 bases. Losses at the gene ends were 3 bases for V and 5 bases for J; bases not matched to a gene: 9. This CDR3 comprises 15 residues. The germline CDR1 and CDR2 sequences are SGHVS and FQNEAQ. CDR3 amino acids: CASSFWTGKADEQYF. CDR3 coding DNA: TGTGCCAGCAGCTTCTGGACAGGGAAAGCTGACGAGCAGTACTTC.